A single sample gave rise to the 22 T cell receptor beta chains below, sequenced in a study of siplizumab effects on memory and regulatory T cells. Generated by immunoSEQ multiplex PCR, the TCRdb table keeps only in-frame clones and is missing some. Seen here are approximately 60,000 clones, around three quarters observed once, and the top ten hold over 0.4%. The sample comprised memory CD4+ T cells sorted from blood. Receptor source: a human donor in good health.

The chain recombines TRBV30 with TRBJ1-1; D gene unclear. The V gene lost 4 bases and the J gene lost 0 bases, with 6 bases spanning the gap. Germline V lookup: CDR1 GTSNPN, CDR2 SVGIG (reference sequence). This CDR3 comprises 12 residues. CDR3 in DNA: TGTGCCTGGACCGGGCTGAACACTGAAGCTTTCTTT. Its translation is CAWTGLNTEAFF.

The rearrangement uses TRBV14 and TRBJ1-2, with D unclear. The CDR3 has 12 residues. Trimming shortened V by 1 base and J by 8 bases, and 8 bases separated the two germline ends. In germline, CDR1 is SGHDN, CDR2 FVKESK. Written as DNA, the CDR3 is TGTGCCAGCAGCCAAGCCCGAGGCGGCTACACCTTC. Amino acids: CASSQARGGYTF.

The genes are TRBV28 and TRBJ1-1; D ambiguous. CDR1 and CDR2 from the germline V gene are MDHEN and SYDVKM. The CDR3 has 11 amino acids. The V gene lost 5 bases and the J gene lost 0 bases, with 1 base spanning the gap. The CDR3 here is CASSMNTEAFF. CDR3 DNA sequence: TGTGCCAGCAGTATGAACACTGAAGCTTTCTTT.

The gene calls are TRBV13 and TRBJ2-3; TRBD2 aligns across 9 bases. Germline CDR1 is PRHDT and CDR2 is FYEKMQ (reference sequence). The ends lost 6 bases at V and 1 base at J; junction bases unmatched: 2. The length of the CDR3 is 14 residues. The CDR3 sequence is CASSSSGGTDTQYF. Written as DNA, the CDR3 is TGTGCCAGCAGTTCTAGCGGGGGCACAGATACGCAGTATTTT.

The J gene is TRBJ1-2, the V gene TRBV27, with 9 bases fitting TRBD1. CDR3 size: 14 residues. Trimming took 8 bases from V and 3 from J; bases not matched to a gene: 7. Germline V lookup: CDR1 MNHEY, CDR2 SMNVEV (reference sequence). In DNA form, the CDR3 reads TGTGCCAGCGGGGACAGGGTCAAGGACTATGGCTACACCTTC. Protein product: CASGDRVKDYGYTF.

V and J are TRBV7-6 and TRBJ2-2; no clear D. The V end lost 3 bases, the J end lost 2 bases, and 13 bases lay between the germline ends. CDR3 length: 16 amino acids. CDR1 is SGHVS and CDR2 is FNYEAQ in the germline V gene. The CDR3: CASSLLSSTNTGELFF. DNA of the CDR3: TGTGCCAGCAGCTTGCTTTCATCTACAAACACCGGGGAGCTGTTTTTT. Filled out from reference TRBV7-6 and TRBJ2-2, the complete variable domain reads GAGVSQSPRYKVTKRGQDVALRCDPISGHVSLYWYRQALGQGPEFLTYFNYEAQQDKSGLPNDRFSAERPEGSISTLTIQRTEQRDSAMYRCASSLLSSTNTGELFFGEGSRLTVL.

This clone was seen a handful of times. V gene TRBV19 combines with J gene TRBJ1-1; tentatively, D is TRBD1 (5 bases). The V end lost 8 bases, the J end lost 3 bases, and 16 bases lay between the germline ends. CDR1 and CDR2 (germline): LNHDA, SQIVND (reference sequence). The CDR3 runs to 14 residues. CDR3 region: CASEGRARHTEAFF. CDR3 bases: TGTGCCAGTGAGGGGAGGGCCAGACACACTGAAGCTTTCTTT.

This clone was detected a few times. The chain carries TRBV19 and TRBJ2-2, with a tentative D call TRBD2 (5 bases). There are 14 residues in the CDR3. CDR1 LNHDA and CDR2 SQIVND come from the germline V gene (reference sequence). Trimming pared 7 bases from V and 1 base from J, leaving 10 bases between. CDR3 coding DNA: TGTGCCAGTACCGCGGGCCAGAACACCGGGGAGCTGTTTTTT. Translated, it gives CASTAGQNTGELFF.

This clone showed up just a few times. The chain recombines TRBV30 with TRBJ1-5; TRBD1 might be the D (6 bases). The CDR3 sequence is 14 residues long. Germline lookup yields CDR1 GTSNPN and CDR2 SVGIG (reference sequence). V was cut by 1 base and J by 2 bases, with 9 bases left in between. CDR3 DNA sequence: TGTGCCTGGAGTGGTAAGGGGGGCAATCAGCCCCAGCATTTT. This codes for CAWSGKGGNQPQHF.

The chain carries TRBV6-5 and TRBJ2-5; 7 bases are a match to TRBD1. From germline, CDR1 is MNHEY and CDR2 SVGAGI. The CDR3 is 15 residues long. V gave up 8 bases and J gave up 4 bases; unmatched junction bases: 13. The CDR3 loop reads CASPSVQGVSETQYF. The CDR3 bases are TGTGCCAGCCCTTCGGTCCAGGGGGTGTCAGAGACCCAGTACTTC.

The rearrangement uses TRBV7-9 and TRBJ1-1; D not resolved. Germline lookup yields CDR1 SEHNR and CDR2 FQNEAQ (reference sequence). This CDR3 spans 14 amino acids. The germline V and J ends were trimmed by 1 base and 6 bases, with 12 bases remaining between them. Here the CDR3 reads CASSLEVSVPEAFF. CDR3 coding DNA: TGTGCCAGCAGCTTAGAGGTTTCAGTCCCTGAAGCTTTCTTT.

The rearrangement links TRBV12-5 to TRBJ2-3; 9 bases fit TRBD2. Germline lookup yields CDR1 LGHNT and CDR2 FRNRAP. The trim removed 6 bases at V and 5 bases at J, leaving 6 bases unmatched. The CDR3 contains 14 residues. The CDR3 nucleotides read TGTGCTAGTGGACCGCGAGCGGGGGGAGATACGCAGTATTTT. Translating it yields CASGPRAGGDTQYF.

The chain carries TRBV7-6 and TRBJ2-5; the D is unclear. The CDR3 length is 11 residues. Germline assignment: CDR1 SGHVS and CDR2 FNYEAQ. V was clipped by 5 bases and J by 0 bases, with 1 base between them. In nucleotides, the CDR3 is TGTGCCAGCAGCAACCAAGAGACCCAGTACTTC. It codes for CASSNQETQYF.

The V and J genes are TRBV6-1 and TRBJ1-1, with a possible D match to TRBD1 (5 bases). From germline, CDR1 is MNHNS and CDR2 SASEGT. The CDR3 covers 13 residues. Trimming pared 10 bases from V and 5 bases from J, leaving 17 bases between. The CDR3 nucleotides are TGTGCCAACTGGGGGGGATTGTGGACTGAAGCTTTCTTT. Translated, it gives CANWGGLWTEAFF.

This sequence joins TRBV7-2 and TRBJ2-3; D perhaps matches TRBD1 (5 bases). V lost 1 base to trimming and J lost 3 bases, with 11 bases between them. The CDR3 covers 15 residues. Per the germline V gene, CDR1 is SGHTA and CDR2 is FQGNSA. The CDR3, as DNA: TGTGCCAGCAGCTTAGTAACAGGCCGAACAGATACGCAGTATTTT. This gives the protein CASSLVTGRTDTQYF. The full variable domain, in which reference TRBV7-2 and TRBJ2-3 provide the parts outside the CDR3, is GAGVSQSPSNKVTEKGKDVELRCDPISGHTALYWYRQSLGQGLEFLIYFQGNSAPDKSGLPSDRFSAERTGGSVSTLTIQRTQQEDSAVYLCASSLVTGRTDTQYFGPGTRLTVL.

This chain links TRBV19 with TRBJ2-6; the match to TRBD1 covers 8 bases. Germline assignment: CDR1 LNHDA and CDR2 SQIVND (reference sequence). The CDR3 totals 14 residues. With V trimmed by 4 bases and J by 6 bases, 2 bases remained unmatched. The CDR3 sequence is CASSKQGAANVLTF. CDR3 DNA: TGTGCCAGTAGTAAGCAGGGGGCGGCCAACGTCCTGACTTTC. The whole variable domain, remainder taken from reference TRBV19 and TRBJ2-6, is DGGITQSPKYLFRKEGQNVTLSCEQNLNHDAMYWYRQDPGQGLRLIYYSQIVNDFQKGDIAEGYSVSREKKESFPLTVTSAQKNPTAFYLCASSKQGAANVLTFGAGSRLTVL.

The V and J genes are TRBV4-1 and TRBJ2-7; 12 positions agree with TRBD1. Germline loops: CDR1 MGHRA, CDR2 YSYEKL. The CDR3 is made up of 16 amino acids. The ends lost 2 bases at V and 4 bases at J; junction bases unmatched: 6. The CDR3 sequence is CASSQSSGQGAYEQYF. The CDR3 DNA reads as TGCGCCAGCAGCCAATCCTCGGGACAGGGGGCTTACGAGCAGTACTTC.

This chain joins TRBV7-2 and TRBJ1-5; weak D call: TRBD1 (5 bases). The CDR3 is 15 amino acids. Per the germline V gene, CDR1 is SGHTA and CDR2 is FQGNSA. With 5 bases removed from V and 2 bases from J, the gap between germline ends came to 13 bases. Here the CDR3 DNA reads TGTGCCAGCAGCACCACCTCAGGGCGCAATCAGCCCCAGCATTTT. Translation: CASSTTSGRNQPQHF.

The V gene is TRBV9, the J gene TRBJ2-7; the D gene is possibly TRBD1 (6 bases). V was trimmed by 3 bases and J by 0 bases, leaving 7 bases between them. The CDR3 is 13 amino acids. Germline-derived CDR1 and CDR2 are SGDLS and YYNGEE. The CDR3 sequence is CASSGTDSYEQYF. In DNA form, the CDR3 reads TGTGCCAGCAGCGGGACAGACTCCTACGAGCAGTACTTC.

This clone is a singleton in its sample. This rearrangement joins TRBV7-2 to TRBJ1-6; TRBD1 agrees at 7 bases. Germline V lookup: CDR1 SGHTA, CDR2 FQGNSA. V was pared by 2 bases and J by 6 bases, with 7 bases of the junction left unmatched. The CDR3 totals 16 residues. CDR3 region: CASSLRGGQPNSPLHF. The CDR3 nucleotides read TGTGCCAGCAGCTTACGAGGGGGACAGCCTAATTCACCCCTCCACTTT.

In nucleotides, the CDR3 is TGTGCCAGCAGCGGAAAACTAGCGGGGGGGCCAGATACGCAGTATTTT. Its translation: CASSGKLAGGPDTQYF. The chain couples TRBV5-4 to TRBJ2-3; TRBD2 agrees at 13 bases. CDR3 length equals 16 residues. Germline-derived CDR1 and CDR2 are SGHNT and YYREEE (reference sequence). Trimming removed 4 bases from V and 4 bases from J; junction bases left unmatched: 6. The entire variable domain, with the rest obtained from reference TRBV5-4 and TRBJ2-3, is as follows: ETGVTQSPTHLIKTRGQQVTLRCSSQSGHNTVSWYQQALGQGPQFIFQYYREEENGRGNFPPRFSGLQFPNYSSELNVNALELDDSALYLCASSGKLAGGPDTQYFGPGTRLTVL.

The chain joins TRBV5-4 to TRBJ2-7; 7 positions match TRBD1. The germline gives CDR1 SGHNT, CDR2 YYREEE (reference sequence). The CDR3 extends over 15 amino acids. Germline trimming cut 4 bases from V and 7 bases from J; bases unmatched to any gene: 14. CDR3 protein: CASSTDRALGREQYF. CDR3 coding DNA: TGTGCCAGCAGCACTGACAGGGCCTTAGGACGGGAGCAGTACTTC.